This T cell receptor (beta chain) was found in a study of PD-L1 blockade in urothelial cancer. Looked up from germline, CDR1 is KGHSH and CDR2 is LQKENI. The CDR3 is made up of 14 amino acids. Trimming stripped 1 base from V and 7 bases from J, with 11 bases between. Time point given: pretreatment peripheral blood. Repertoires were generated with immunoSEQ multiplex PCR, while TCRdb's copy carries only in-frame clones and drops some. The sample has 30,000 to 35,000 clones; 84% are singletons. Sequences were derived from PBMCs, sampled around atezolizumab (anti-PD-L1) treatment. This chain uses TRBV18 with TRBJ2-1; D is possibly TRBD1 (6 bases). The sequence came from a man aged 55 to 69 with urothelial cancer. CDR3 region: CASSPLRGQNEQFF. The CDR3 bases are TGTGCCAGCTCACCACTCAGGGGTCAGAATGAGCAGTTCTTC. Full variable domain (outside the CDR3, taken from reference TRBV18 and TRBJ2-1): NAGVMQNPRHLVRRRGQEARLRCSPMKGHSHVYWYRQLPEEGLKFMVYLQKENIIDESGMPKERFSAEFPKEGPSILRIQQVVRGDSAAYFCASSPLRGQNEQFFGPGTRLTVL.